The T cell receptor beta chain described here comes from a study of T-cell reconstitution after alpha-beta-depleted transplantation in children (TCRdb year 2016). Study-wide context: The study quantitatively tracked T-cell immune reconstitution after TCRalphabeta/CD19-depleted allogeneic hematopoietic cell transplantation in children using TCR repertoire profiling.

Library construction relied on PCR. Sequenced using an Illumina HiSeq 2500. TCR libraries were prepared with molecular barcoding, using unique molecular identifiers to normalize TCRbeta repertoire quantification. TCRdb reprocessed the public reads (quality trimming at Q25 with fastp, clone calling with MiXCR) and kept in-frame beta chains. A single entry per CDR3 protein holds the most common genes and DNA from its merged rows. In all, the sample holds over 550,000 distinct CDR3 sequences, and about 10% of those were seen once. The ten largest clones represent roughly 4% of the sample. The junction carries 13 bases between V and J, which are trimmed by 7 bases and 0 bases respectively. Spanning cysteine to phenylalanine, the CDR3 consists of 14 amino acids. Only the CDR3 part of the read is kept: 42 bases, read in frame from the first base. From a lookup of the germline V gene, CDR1 and CDR2 are MNHEY and SVGAGI.

This clonotype occurred many times. Its recognized antigen is unknown. No much larger clone exists at a distance of one base, and base qualities are not known. The chain employs TRBV6-5 and TRBJ2-7; there is no confident call for the D gene. The source is a human donor who donated a stem cell graft to a child with acute myeloid leukemia. The sample here was PBMCs from the stem cell graft donor, taken from the stem cell graft. The CDR3 sequence is CASTSTTISYEQYF. The DNA reads TGTGCCAGCACTTCAACAACGATCTCCTACGAGCAGTACTTC.